What follows are 26 T cell receptor beta chains derived from one specimen sequenced in a study of identical twins. Each CDR3 protein is one row after TCRdb ran MiXCR on the 5' RACE reads. In the table there are approximately 210,000 distinct CDR3 sequences, approximately 7.1% of which are singletons. The same data also went into a second study, on T cells expressing NK-cell markers.

Source material: CD8+ T cells sorted from blood. The receptor set was obtained from a woman between 18 and 29 years old in good health.

This clonotype turned up a few times. The chain has TRBV12-3 or TRBV12-4 and TRBJ1-2; D remains unclear. This CDR3 contains 14 residues. Trimming stripped 5 bases from V and 4 bases from J, with 14 bases between. The CDR3 loop is CASSPVGESYGYTF. The CDR3 nucleotides are TGTGCCAGCAGTCCCGTGGGAGAGTCCTATGGCTACACCTTC.

This clonotype appeared many times. J is TRBJ2-1 and V is TRBV11-2, with 8 bases identical to TRBD2. The CDR3 contains 14 residues. V dropped 10 bases and J dropped 3; count of bases not matched to a gene: 8. Germline V gene lookup returns CDR1 SGHAT and CDR2 FQNNGV. In DNA, the CDR3 is TGTGCCACCCGGGAGGGCGAATACTACAATGAGCAGTTCTTC. Protein: CATREGEYYNEQFF.

This clonotype was seen repeatedly, ten times or more. The chain has TRBV5-6 and TRBJ2-1, with 14 bases that match TRBD2. Trimming removed 0 bases from V and 9 bases from J; junction bases left unmatched: 2. Germline CDR1 reads SGHDT; CDR2 reads YYEEEE. The CDR3 runs 15 residues. CDR3 loop: CASSLGLAGGSEQFF. The CDR3, as DNA: TGTGCCAGCAGCTTGGGACTAGCGGGAGGGAGTGAGCAGTTCTTC.

Many counts were recorded for this clonotype. The V and J genes are TRBV4-3 and TRBJ2-1; D not certain. CDR3 length equals 17 residues. V was pared by 2 bases and J by 3 bases, with 17 bases between. CDR1 is LGHNA, CDR2 YSLEER, per germline. DNA of the CDR3: TGCGCCAGCAGCCAACGGACGGTGGAACAATTCTACAATGAGCAGTTCTTC. Encoded protein: CASSQRTVEQFYNEQFF.

The rearrangement links TRBV10-3 to TRBJ1-2; the match to TRBD1 covers 8 bases. The germline gives CDR1 ENHRY, CDR2 SYGVKD. V was pared by 3 bases and J by 0 bases, with 3 bases of the junction left unmatched. This CDR3 is built from 15 residues. DNA of the CDR3: TGTGCCATCAGTGACGGGACAGGATCTAACTATGGCTACACCTTC. Amino acids: CAISDGTGSNYGYTF.

The sample holds a few counts of this clonotype. This rearrangement joins TRBV5-5 to TRBJ1-5, with D tentatively TRBD1 (5 bases). The CDR3 is made up of 17 amino acids. The V end was cut by 1 base, the J end by 6 bases, with 20 bases between. Looked up from germline, CDR1 is SGHKS and CDR2 is YYEKEE (reference sequence). The CDR3 DNA is TGTGCCAGCAGCTTGTGGCTGGGGGATCTTGCCCCTCAGCCCCAGCATTTT. Its translation: CASSLWLGDLAPQPQHF.

For this clonotype: This sequence may be a read error, since a much larger clone differs from it by one base. The rearrangement uses TRBV7-9 and TRBJ2-2; TRBD1 is a possible D gene (5 bases). V was cut by 7 bases and J by 7 bases, with 10 bases left in between. This CDR3 contains 12 residues. Germline V gene data show CDR1 as SEHNR and CDR2 as FQNEAQ (reference sequence). The DNA for the CDR3 is TGTGCCAGCATCTCAGGGATCGGGGAGCTGTTTTTT. Its protein product is CASISGIGELFF.

The genes are TRBV20-1 and TRBJ2-3, with 7 bases aligning to TRBD2. The trim removed 0 bases at V and 4 bases at J, leaving 4 bases unmatched. Germline values: CDR1 DFQATT, CDR2 SNEGSKA (reference sequence). This CDR3 contains 14 residues. The chain's CDR3 is CSAREGRGADTQYF. The CDR3 DNA is TGCAGTGCTAGAGAGGGACGGGGGGCAGATACGCAGTATTTT.

This clonotype has at least ten counts. The chain couples TRBV7-6 to TRBJ2-5; 8 nucleotides line up with TRBD2. The CDR3 length is 16 residues. From germline, CDR1 is SGHVS and CDR2 FNYEAQ. Trimming took 4 bases from V and 5 from J; bases not matched to a gene: 12. CDR3 region: CASSSTPGTRPETQYF. The CDR3 DNA sequence: TGTGCCAGCAGCTCCACACCCGGGACTAGGCCGGAGACCCAGTACTTC.

This clonotype was seen many times. V gene TRBV7-9 combines with J gene TRBJ2-7; 8 nucleotides agree with TRBD1. The CDR3 is 13 residues long. CDR1 and CDR2 (germline): SEHNR, FQNEAQ (reference sequence). With 8 bases clipped from V and 4 bases from J, the junction kept 7 bases outside the gene matches. The CDR3 reads CASSGTGEYEQYF. The CDR3 coding sequence is TGTGCCAGCTCCGGGACAGGAGAGTACGAGCAGTACTTC. Looking up the rest from reference TRBV7-9 and TRBJ2-7 gives the full variable domain: DTGVSQNPRHKITKRGQNVTFRCDPISEHNRLYWYRQTLGQGPEFLTYFQNEAQLEKSRLLSDRFSAERPKGSFSTLEIQRTEQGDSAMYLCASSGTGEYEQYFGPGTRLTVT.

This clonotype has at least ten counts. The chain joins TRBV11-2 to TRBJ1-1, with D perhaps matching TRBD1 (5 bases). This CDR3 has 14 residues. V lost 1 base and J 2 bases, leaving 8 bases between the germline ends. Per germline, CDR1 SGHAT and CDR2 FQNNGV. The CDR3 coding sequence is TGTGCCAGCAGCTTAGGCAGGGCAAACACTGAAGCTTTCTTT. It codes for CASSLGRANTEAFF.

There are a few counts of this clonotype. The V call is TRBV9, the J call TRBJ2-5, with 7 bases matching TRBD2. This CDR3 has 15 amino acids. V lost 0 bases to trimming and J lost 1 base; unmatched junction nucleotides: 3. CDR1 SGDLS and CDR2 YYNGEE come from the germline V gene. This CDR3 reads CASSVAGTTQETQYF. The CDR3, as DNA: TGTGCCAGCAGCGTAGCAGGGACTACCCAAGAGACCCAGTACTTC.

This clonotype showed up just a few times. The rearrangement joins TRBV6-2 or TRBV6-3 to TRBJ1-5; D remains unclear. Looked up from germline, CDR1 is MNHEY and CDR2 is SVGEGT. The CDR3 has 14 residues. V lost 6 bases and J 0 bases, leaving 9 bases between the germline ends. CDR3 amino acids: CASRRGGSNQPQHF. CDR3 DNA sequence: TGTGCCAGCAGGCGAGGAGGTAGCAATCAGCCCCAGCATTTT.

This clonotype was seen ten or more times. This sequence joins TRBV7-8 and TRBJ2-7; 11 bases fit TRBD2. The CDR3 covers 16 residues. V shed 4 bases and J 3 bases; nucleotides not matched to a gene: 8. Germline V gene data show CDR1 as SGHVS and CDR2 as FQNEAQ. The CDR3 coding sequence is TGTGCCAGCAGCTCAGGGCCGGGACTAGCGGTCTACGAGCAGTACTTC. Amino acid sequence: CASSSGPGLAVYEQYF.

CDR3 loop: CASSLGESPNEQYF. DNA for the CDR3: TGTGCCAGCAGTTTGGGCGAAAGCCCCAACGAGCAGTACTTC. V gene TRBV27 combines with J gene TRBJ2-7; D call uncertain. In germline, CDR1 is MNHEY, CDR2 SMNVEV (reference sequence). The V end was cut by 3 bases, the J end by 5 bases, with 14 bases between. The length of the CDR3 is 14 residues.

The CDR3 region has the DNA TGTGCCAGCACCCAAATGGATCTCAACACTGAAGCTTTCTTT. Translated, it gives CASTQMDLNTEAFF. The chain combines TRBV11-2 with TRBJ1-1; D gene unclear. The CDR3 loop spans 14 amino acids. Between the trimmed V and J ends, which lost 7 bases and 2 bases, there was a span of 14 bases. Germline CDR1 SGHAT, CDR2 FQNNGV.

This clonotype was detected only a few times. The CDR3 coding sequence is TGCGCCAGCAGCCTCCCGGCGCCTTCGGCTAGCGGCAGTTACGAGCAGTACTTC. This codes for CASSLPAPSASGSYEQYF. The chain is built from TRBV4-1 and TRBJ2-7; 7 nucleotides agree with TRBD2. The CDR3 is 18 amino acids. The V segment lost 4 bases and the J segment 4 bases; nucleotides outside the gene matches: 19. Germline CDR1 MGHRA, CDR2 YSYEKL.

This clonotype was counted ten times or more. V gene TRBV11-2 combines with J gene TRBJ2-1; D gene ambiguous. Germline-derived CDR1 and CDR2 are SGHAT and FQNNGV. This CDR3 spans 12 amino acids. The ends were cut back, 4 bases at V and 5 bases at J, with 6 bases in the middle. The CDR3 coding sequence is TGTGCCAGCAGCTACTTAAACAATGAGCAGTTCTTC. Amino acids: CASSYLNNEQFF.

The gene calls are TRBV19 and TRBJ2-1; D is perhaps TRBD2 (7 bases). Looked up from germline, CDR1 is LNHDA and CDR2 is SQIVND (reference sequence). The CDR3 is made up of 15 amino acids. The V and J ends lost 3 bases and 7 bases respectively, with 16 bases between them. Written as DNA, the CDR3 is TGTGCCAGTAGTATTTGGGGGGGGGCCGTAAATGAGCAGTTCTTC. This codes for CASSIWGGAVNEQFF.

This clonotype was recorded a few times. CDR3 sequence (DNA): TGTGCCAGCAGCCCCCCCGCCGGGACTGAAGCTTTCTTT. Amino acids: CASSPPAGTEAFF. V usage is TRBV9 and J usage is TRBJ1-1; D gene uncertain. V lost 4 bases, J lost 5 bases, and 12 bases lay in between. The CDR3 is 13 amino acids. The germline gives CDR1 SGDLS, CDR2 YYNGEE.

This clonotype was counted ten times or more. This chain joins TRBV11-2 and TRBJ2-1; D is uncertain. This CDR3 contains 13 residues. V lost 0 bases and J lost 9, with 9 bases in between. Germline values: CDR1 SGHAT, CDR2 FQNNGV. The chain's CDR3 is CASSLDLGGEQFF. The CDR3 DNA reads as TGTGCCAGCAGCTTAGATTTAGGCGGTGAGCAGTTCTTC.

The V call is TRBV7-9, the J call TRBJ2-3, with TRBD2 matching over 10 bases. The germline CDR1 and CDR2 sequences are SEHNR and FQNEAQ (reference sequence). J lost 3 bases, V lost 5 bases, and 8 bases had no gene match. The CDR3 spans 16 residues. CDR3 sequence (DNA): TGTGCCAGCAGCCCCGGAGCGGGAGGGTCGACAGATACGCAGTATTTT. Translating gives CASSPGAGGSTDTQYF.

This clonotype turned up a few times. This chain connects TRBV3-1 to TRBJ2-7, with a tentative D call TRBD1 (5 bases). Trimming cost V 0 bases and J 3 bases, with 15 bases left between them. This CDR3 has 16 amino acids. Germline CDR1 reads LGHDT; CDR2 reads YNNKEL (reference sequence). The CDR3 nucleotides are TGTGCCAGCAGCCAAGATCTGGAGACAGCCTTCTACGAGCAGTACTTC. Its translation is CASSQDLETAFYEQYF.

This clonotype has more than one count but fewer than ten. J is TRBJ1-4 and V is TRBV6-1; maybe TRBD1 (5 bases). Germline V gene lookup returns CDR1 MNHNS and CDR2 SASEGT. Deletions cut 5 bases from V and 6 bases from J, with 25 bases between. This CDR3 has 18 residues. The CDR3, as DNA: TGTGCCAGCAGTCAAGACTTACTCTCAGGGCATCTGGATGAAAAACTGTTTTTT. Residues: CASSQDLLSGHLDEKLFF.

The rearrangement links TRBV29-1 to TRBJ1-3; possible D gene TRBD1, 5 bases. Germline CDR1 and CDR2: SQVTM and ANQGSEA. The CDR3 loop spans 13 amino acids. V was shortened by 4 bases and J by 4 bases, with 11 bases between the two germline ends. The CDR3 reads CSVVFREGNTIYF. DNA of the CDR3: TGCAGCGTTGTGTTCAGGGAGGGAAACACCATATATTTT.

The V and J genes are TRBV9 and TRBJ2-1, with D perhaps matching TRBD2 (5 bases). From germline, CDR1 is SGDLS and CDR2 YYNGEE. Trimming removed 3 bases from V and 5 bases from J, with 12 bases in between. The CDR3 has 14 residues. CDR3 nucleotides: TGTGCCAGCAGCGCCGGGGTCCGTGACAATGAGCAGTTCTTC. This translates into CASSAGVRDNEQFF. Combining the CDR3 with reference TRBV9 and TRBJ2-1 gives the whole variable domain DSGVTQTPKHLITATGQRVTLRCSPRSGDLSVYWYQQSLDQGLQFLIQYYNGEERAKGNILERFSAQQFPDLHSELNLSSLELGDSALYFCASSAGVRDNEQFFGPGTRLTVL.